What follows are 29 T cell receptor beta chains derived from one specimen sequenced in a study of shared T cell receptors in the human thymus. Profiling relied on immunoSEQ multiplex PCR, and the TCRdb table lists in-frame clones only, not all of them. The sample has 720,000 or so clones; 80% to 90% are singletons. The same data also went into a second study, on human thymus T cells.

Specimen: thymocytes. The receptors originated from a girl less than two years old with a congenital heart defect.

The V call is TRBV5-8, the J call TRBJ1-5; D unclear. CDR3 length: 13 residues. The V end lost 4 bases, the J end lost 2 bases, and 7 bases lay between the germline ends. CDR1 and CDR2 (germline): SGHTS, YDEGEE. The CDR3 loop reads CASSEPRNQPQHF. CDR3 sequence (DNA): TGTGCCAGCAGCGAGCCTCGCAATCAGCCCCAGCATTTT. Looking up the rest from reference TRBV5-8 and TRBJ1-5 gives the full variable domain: EAGVTQSPTHLIKTRGQQATLRCSPISGHTSVYWYQQALGLGLQFLLWYDEGEERNRGNFPPRFSGRQFPNYSSELNVNALELEDSALYLCASSEPRNQPQHFGDGTRLSIL.

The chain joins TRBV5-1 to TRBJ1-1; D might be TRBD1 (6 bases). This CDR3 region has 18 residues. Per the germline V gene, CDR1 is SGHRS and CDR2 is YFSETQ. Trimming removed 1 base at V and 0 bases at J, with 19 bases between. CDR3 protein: CASSLNWPVGAMNTEAFF. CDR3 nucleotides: TGCGCCAGCAGCTTGAATTGGCCCGTGGGGGCCATGAACACTGAAGCTTTCTTT.

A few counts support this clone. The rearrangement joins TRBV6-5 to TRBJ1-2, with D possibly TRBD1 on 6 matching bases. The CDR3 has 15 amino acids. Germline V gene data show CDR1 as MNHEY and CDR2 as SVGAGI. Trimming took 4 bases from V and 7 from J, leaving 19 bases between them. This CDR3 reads CASSLDSSTMAGYTF. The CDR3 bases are TGTGCCAGCAGTTTGGACAGCTCTACGATGGCTGGCTACACCTTC.

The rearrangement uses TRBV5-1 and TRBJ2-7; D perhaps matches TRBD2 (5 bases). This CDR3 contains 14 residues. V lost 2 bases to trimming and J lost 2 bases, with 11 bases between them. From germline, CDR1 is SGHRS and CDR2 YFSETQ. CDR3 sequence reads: CASSLGQEAYEQYF. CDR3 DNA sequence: TGCGCCAGCAGCTTAGGGCAGGAGGCCTACGAGCAGTACTTC.

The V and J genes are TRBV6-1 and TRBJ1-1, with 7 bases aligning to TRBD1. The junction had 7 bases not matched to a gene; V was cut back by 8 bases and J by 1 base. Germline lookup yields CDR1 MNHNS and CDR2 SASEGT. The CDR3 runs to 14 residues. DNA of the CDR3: TGTGCCAGCTCGGCGCAGGGGGGGAACACTGAAGCTTTCTTT. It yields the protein CASSAQGGNTEAFF.

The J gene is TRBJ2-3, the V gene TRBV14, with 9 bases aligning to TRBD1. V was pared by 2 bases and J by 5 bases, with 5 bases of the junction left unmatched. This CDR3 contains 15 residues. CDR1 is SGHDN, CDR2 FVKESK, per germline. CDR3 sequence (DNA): TGTGCCAGCAGCCAACCACAGGGGGCGGGAGATACGCAGTATTTT. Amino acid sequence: CASSQPQGAGDTQYF. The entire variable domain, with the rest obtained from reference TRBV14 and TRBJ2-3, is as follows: EAGVTQFPSHSVIEKGQTVTLRCDPISGHDNLYWYRRVMGKEIKFLLHFVKESKQDESGMPNNRFLAERTGGTYSTLKVQPAELEDSGVYFCASSQPQGAGDTQYFGPGTRLTVL.

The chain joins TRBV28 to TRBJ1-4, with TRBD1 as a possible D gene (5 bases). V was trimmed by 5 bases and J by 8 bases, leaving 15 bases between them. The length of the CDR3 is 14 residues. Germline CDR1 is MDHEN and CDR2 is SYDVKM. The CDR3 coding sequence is TGTGCCAGCAGTCCCCAGAGGGGAGGGGAAAAACTGTTTTTT. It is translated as CASSPQRGGEKLFF.

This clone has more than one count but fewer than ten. The CDR3 is CASSFGLGQSSGNTIYF. CDR3 nucleotide sequence: TGTGCCAGCAGCTTTGGACTAGGACAGAGCTCTGGAAACACCATATATTTT. The gene calls are TRBV5-4 and TRBJ1-3; D is possibly TRBD1 (6 bases). CDR1 is SGHNT, CDR2 YYREEE, per germline (reference sequence). V gave up 2 bases and J gave up 0 bases, with 15 bases separating them. This CDR3 is built from 17 residues.

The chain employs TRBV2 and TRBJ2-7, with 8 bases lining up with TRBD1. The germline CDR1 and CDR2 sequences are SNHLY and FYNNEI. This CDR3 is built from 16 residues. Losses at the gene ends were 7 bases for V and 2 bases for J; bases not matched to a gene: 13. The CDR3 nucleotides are TGTGCCAGCAAGACGGGACAGGACCAATGCCCCTACGAGCAGTACTTC. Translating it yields CASKTGQDQCPYEQYF.

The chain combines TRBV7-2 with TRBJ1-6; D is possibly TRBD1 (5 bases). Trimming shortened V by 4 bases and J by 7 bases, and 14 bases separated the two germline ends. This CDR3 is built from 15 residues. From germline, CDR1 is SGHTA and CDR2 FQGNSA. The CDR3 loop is CASSWDWGGNSPLHF. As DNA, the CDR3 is TGTGCCAGCAGCTGGGACTGGGGGGGAAATTCACCCCTCCACTTT.

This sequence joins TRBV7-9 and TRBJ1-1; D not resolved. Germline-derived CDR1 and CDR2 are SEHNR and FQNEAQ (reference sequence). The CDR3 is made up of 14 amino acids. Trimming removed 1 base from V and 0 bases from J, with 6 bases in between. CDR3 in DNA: TGTGCCAGCAGCTTAGTAGTGATGAACACTGAAGCTTTCTTT. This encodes CASSLVVMNTEAFF.

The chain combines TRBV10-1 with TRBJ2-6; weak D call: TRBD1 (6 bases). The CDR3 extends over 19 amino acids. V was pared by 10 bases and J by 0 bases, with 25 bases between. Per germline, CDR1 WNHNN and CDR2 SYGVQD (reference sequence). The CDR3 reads CAIHLIVTGIDSGANVLTF. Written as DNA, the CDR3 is TGCGCCATTCATTTAATCGTAACAGGGATCGACTCTGGGGCCAACGTCCTGACTTTC.

The chain's CDR3 is CASSLRPSEEGTEAFF. As DNA, the CDR3 is TGTGCCAGCAGCTTACGACCCTCTGAGGAGGGCACTGAAGCTTTCTTT. This chain links TRBV7-9 with TRBJ1-1, with D hard to call. This CDR3 comprises 16 residues. Germline V gives CDR1 SEHNR, CDR2 FQNEAQ (reference sequence). V lost 2 bases and J 4 bases, leaving 17 bases between the germline ends.

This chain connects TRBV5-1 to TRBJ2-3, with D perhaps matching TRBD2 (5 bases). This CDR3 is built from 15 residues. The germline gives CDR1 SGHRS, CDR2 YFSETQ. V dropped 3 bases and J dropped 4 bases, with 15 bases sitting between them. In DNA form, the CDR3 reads TGCGCCAGCAGCTCCGGACCCGCGGGCCCAGATACGCAGTATTTT. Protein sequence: CASSSGPAGPDTQYF.

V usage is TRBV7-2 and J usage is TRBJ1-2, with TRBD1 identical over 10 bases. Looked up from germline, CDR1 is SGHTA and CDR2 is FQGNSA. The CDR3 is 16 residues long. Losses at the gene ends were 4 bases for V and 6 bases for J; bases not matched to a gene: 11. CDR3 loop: CASSSIYRQGAHGYTF. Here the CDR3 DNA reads TGTGCCAGCAGCTCCATATATCGACAGGGGGCGCATGGCTACACCTTC.

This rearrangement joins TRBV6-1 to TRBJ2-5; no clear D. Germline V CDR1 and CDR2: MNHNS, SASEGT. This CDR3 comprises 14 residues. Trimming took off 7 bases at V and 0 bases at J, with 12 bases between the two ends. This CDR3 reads CASTGNPNQETQYF. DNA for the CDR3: TGTGCCAGCACGGGTAACCCTAACCAAGAGACCCAGTACTTC.

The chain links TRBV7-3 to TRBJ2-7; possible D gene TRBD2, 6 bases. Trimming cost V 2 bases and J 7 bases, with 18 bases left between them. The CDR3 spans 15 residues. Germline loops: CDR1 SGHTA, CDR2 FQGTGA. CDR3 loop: CASSLQAGSLGEQYF. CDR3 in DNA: TGTGCCAGCAGCTTACAGGCGGGGTCTTTGGGGGAGCAGTACTTC.

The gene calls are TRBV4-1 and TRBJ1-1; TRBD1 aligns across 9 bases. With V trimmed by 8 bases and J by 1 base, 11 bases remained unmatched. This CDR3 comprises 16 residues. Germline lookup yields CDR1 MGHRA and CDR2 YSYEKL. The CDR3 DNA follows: TGCGCCAGCGCGGGACAGGGAGATTTATGGAACACTGAAGCTTTCTTT. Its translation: CASAGQGDLWNTEAFF.

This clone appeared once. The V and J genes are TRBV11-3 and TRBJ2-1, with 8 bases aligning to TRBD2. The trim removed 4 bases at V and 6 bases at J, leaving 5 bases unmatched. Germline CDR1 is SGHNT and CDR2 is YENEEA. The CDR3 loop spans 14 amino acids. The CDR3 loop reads CASSSGTRSNEQFF. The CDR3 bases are TGTGCCAGCAGCTCCGGGACTAGGTCCAATGAGCAGTTCTTC.

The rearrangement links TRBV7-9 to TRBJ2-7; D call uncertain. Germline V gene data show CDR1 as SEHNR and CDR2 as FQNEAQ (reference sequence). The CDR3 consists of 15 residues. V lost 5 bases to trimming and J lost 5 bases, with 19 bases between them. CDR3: CASSPGDVRSNEQYF. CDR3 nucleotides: TGTGCCAGCAGCCCCGGAGACGTGAGATCGAACGAGCAGTACTTC.

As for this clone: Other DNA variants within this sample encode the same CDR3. The CDR3 loop reads CASSPFLAGSQETQYF. DNA of the CDR3: TGCGCCAGCAGCCCCTTTCTAGCGGGGTCCCAAGAGACCCAGTACTTC. The genes are TRBV5-1 and TRBJ2-5, with TRBD2 identical over 9 bases. The germline gives CDR1 SGHRS, CDR2 YFSETQ. CDR3 length: 16 residues. V shed 4 bases and J 1 base; nucleotides not matched to a gene: 8.

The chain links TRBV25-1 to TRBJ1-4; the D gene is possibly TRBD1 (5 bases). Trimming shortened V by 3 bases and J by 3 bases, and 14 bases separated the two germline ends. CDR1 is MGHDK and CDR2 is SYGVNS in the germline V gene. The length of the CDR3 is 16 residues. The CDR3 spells CASSEGHRLPNEKLFF. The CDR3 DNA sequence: TGTGCCAGCAGTGAGGGGCATCGGCTTCCTAATGAAAAACTGTTTTTT.

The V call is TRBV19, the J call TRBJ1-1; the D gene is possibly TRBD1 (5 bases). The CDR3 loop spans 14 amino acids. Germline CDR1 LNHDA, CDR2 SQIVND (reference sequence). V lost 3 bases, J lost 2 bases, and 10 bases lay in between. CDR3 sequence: CASSMGDLNTEAFF. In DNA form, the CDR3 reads TGTGCCAGTAGTATGGGGGACTTAAACACTGAAGCTTTCTTT.

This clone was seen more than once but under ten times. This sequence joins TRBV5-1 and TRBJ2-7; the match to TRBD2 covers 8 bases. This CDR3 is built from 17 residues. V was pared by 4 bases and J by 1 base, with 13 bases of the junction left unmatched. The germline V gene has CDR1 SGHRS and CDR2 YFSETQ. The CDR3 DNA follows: TGCGCCAGCAGCCCTGGACTGACTAGCGAAGCTTCCTACGAGCAGTACTTC. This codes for CASSPGLTSEASYEQYF.

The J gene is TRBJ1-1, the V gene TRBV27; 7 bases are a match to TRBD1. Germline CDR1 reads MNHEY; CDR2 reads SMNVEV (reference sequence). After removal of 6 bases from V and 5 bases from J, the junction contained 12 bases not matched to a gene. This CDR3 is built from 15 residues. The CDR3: CASSPRQGLGTEAFF. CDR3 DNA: TGTGCCAGCAGCCCCCGACAGGGACTAGGAACTGAAGCTTTCTTT.

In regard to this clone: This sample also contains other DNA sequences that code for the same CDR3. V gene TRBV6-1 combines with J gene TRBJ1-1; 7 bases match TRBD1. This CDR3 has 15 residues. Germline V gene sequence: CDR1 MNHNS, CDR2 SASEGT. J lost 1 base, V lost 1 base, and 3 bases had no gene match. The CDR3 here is CASSEGQGRNTEAFF. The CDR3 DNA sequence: TGTGCCAGCAGTGAAGGACAGGGAAGGAACACTGAAGCTTTCTTT.

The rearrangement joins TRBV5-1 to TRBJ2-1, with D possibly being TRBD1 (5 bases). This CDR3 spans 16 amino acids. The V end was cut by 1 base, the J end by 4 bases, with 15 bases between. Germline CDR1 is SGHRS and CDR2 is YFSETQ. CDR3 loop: CASSLRWRQGYNEQFF. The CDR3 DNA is TGCGCCAGCAGCTTGAGGTGGCGGCAGGGATACAATGAGCAGTTCTTC.

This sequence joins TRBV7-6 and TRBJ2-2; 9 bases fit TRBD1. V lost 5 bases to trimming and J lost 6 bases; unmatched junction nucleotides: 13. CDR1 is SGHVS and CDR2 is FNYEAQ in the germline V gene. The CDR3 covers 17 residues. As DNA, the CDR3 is TGTGCCAGCAGCACCCATTCACAGGGGGCCGGGGCCGGGGAGCTGTTTTTT. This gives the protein CASSTHSQGAGAGELFF. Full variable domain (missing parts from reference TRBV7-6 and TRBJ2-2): GAGVSQSPRYKVTKRGQDVALRCDPISGHVSLYWYRQALGQGPEFLTYFNYEAQQDKSGLPNDRFSAERPEGSISTLTIQRTEQRDSAMYRCASSTHSQGAGAGELFFGEGSRLTVL.

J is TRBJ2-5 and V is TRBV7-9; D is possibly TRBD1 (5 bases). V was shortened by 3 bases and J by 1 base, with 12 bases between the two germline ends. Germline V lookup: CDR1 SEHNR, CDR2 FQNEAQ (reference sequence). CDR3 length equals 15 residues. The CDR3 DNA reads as TGTGCCAGCAGCTTCACTTCAGGGTTCCAAGAGACCCAGTACTTC. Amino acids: CASSFTSGFQETQYF.